This TCR beta chain was observed in a study of cytomegalovirus exposure and HLA in healthy donors. Study observations and caveats: Cytomegalovirus status was reportedly diagnosed by the classifier with high specificity and sensitivity. Certain sequence variants were highly shared and formed a cluster, and this cluster was likely a sequencing artifact.

Points on this clone: Antigen specificity is unknown.

Germline V lookup: CDR1 MDHEN, CDR2 SYDVKM. The CDR3 runs 16 residues. V was trimmed by 6 bases and J by 5 bases, leaving 17 bases between them. The PCR ran on 60 Vbeta and 13 Jbeta primers. Clones were read by immunoSEQ multiplex PCR, and TCRdb kept only the in-frame ones, dropping some. The data hold about 200,000 clones, with 80% to 85% observed a single time. The source of this sequence is a woman in her forties or fifties in good health and CMV-seropositive. The sequenced material came from PBMCs. This chain joins TRBV28 and TRBJ2-6; the D gene is possibly TRBD2 (7 bases). CDR3 in amino acids: CASRRGGGTRANVLTF. In nucleotides, the CDR3 is TGTGCCAGCAGAAGGGGGGGCGGAACAAGGGCCAACGTCCTGACTTTC.